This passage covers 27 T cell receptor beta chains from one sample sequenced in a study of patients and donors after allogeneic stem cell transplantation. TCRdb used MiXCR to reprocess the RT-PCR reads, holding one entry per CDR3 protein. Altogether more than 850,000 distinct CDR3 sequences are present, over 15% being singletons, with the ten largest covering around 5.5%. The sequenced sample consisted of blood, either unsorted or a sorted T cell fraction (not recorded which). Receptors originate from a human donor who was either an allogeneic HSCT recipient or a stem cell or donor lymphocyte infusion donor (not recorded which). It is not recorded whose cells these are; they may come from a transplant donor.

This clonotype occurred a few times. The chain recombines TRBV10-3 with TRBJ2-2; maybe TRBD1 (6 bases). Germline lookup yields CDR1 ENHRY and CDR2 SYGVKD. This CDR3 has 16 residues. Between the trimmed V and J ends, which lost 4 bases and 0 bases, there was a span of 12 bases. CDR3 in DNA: TGTGCCATCAGTGCCACAGGGCCCCCGAACACCGGGGAGCTGTTTTTT. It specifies CAISATGPPNTGELFF.

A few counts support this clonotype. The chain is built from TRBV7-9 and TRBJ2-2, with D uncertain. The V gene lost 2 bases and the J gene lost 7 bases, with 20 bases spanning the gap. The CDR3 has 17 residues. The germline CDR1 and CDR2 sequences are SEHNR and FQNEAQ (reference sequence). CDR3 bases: TGTGCCAGCAGCTTATCCGGCGGCGGACCTTTGAGCGGGGAGCTGTTTTTT. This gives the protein CASSLSGGGPLSGELFF.

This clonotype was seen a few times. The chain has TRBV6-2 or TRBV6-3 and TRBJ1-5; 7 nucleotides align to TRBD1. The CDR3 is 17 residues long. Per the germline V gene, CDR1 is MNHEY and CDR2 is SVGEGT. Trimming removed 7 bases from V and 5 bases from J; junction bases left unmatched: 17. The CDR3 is CASTPYKTTGTDQPQHF. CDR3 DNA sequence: TGTGCCAGCACCCCCTATAAAACCACCGGGACAGATCAGCCCCAGCATTTT.

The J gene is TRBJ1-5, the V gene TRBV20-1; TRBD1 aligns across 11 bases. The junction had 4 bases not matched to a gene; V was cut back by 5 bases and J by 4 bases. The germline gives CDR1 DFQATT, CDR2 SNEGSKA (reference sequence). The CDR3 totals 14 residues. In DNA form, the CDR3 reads TGCAGTGCTTGGACAGGGGGCGCGAATCAGCCCCAGCATTTT. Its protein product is CSAWTGGANQPQHF.

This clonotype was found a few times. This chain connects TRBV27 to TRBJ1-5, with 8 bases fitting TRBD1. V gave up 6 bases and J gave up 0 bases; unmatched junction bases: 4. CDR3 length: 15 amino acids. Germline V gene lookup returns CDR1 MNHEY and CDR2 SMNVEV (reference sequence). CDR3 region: CASRDRGISNQPQHF. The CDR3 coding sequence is TGTGCCAGCAGAGACAGGGGAATTAGCAATCAGCCCCAGCATTTT.

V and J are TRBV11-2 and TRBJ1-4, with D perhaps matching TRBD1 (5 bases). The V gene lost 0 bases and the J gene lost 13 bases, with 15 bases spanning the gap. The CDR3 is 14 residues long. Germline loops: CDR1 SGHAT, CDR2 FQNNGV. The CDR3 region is CASSLDTYRSGLFF. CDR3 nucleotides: TGTGCCAGCAGCTTAGACACATACAGGTCGGGACTGTTTTTT.

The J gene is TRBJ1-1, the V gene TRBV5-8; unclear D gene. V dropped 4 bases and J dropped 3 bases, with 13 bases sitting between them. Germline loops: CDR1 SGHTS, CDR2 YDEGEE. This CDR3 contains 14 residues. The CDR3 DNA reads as TGTGCCAGCAGCCTTTTCCGTGGGGACACTGAAGCTTTCTTT. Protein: CASSLFRGDTEAFF.

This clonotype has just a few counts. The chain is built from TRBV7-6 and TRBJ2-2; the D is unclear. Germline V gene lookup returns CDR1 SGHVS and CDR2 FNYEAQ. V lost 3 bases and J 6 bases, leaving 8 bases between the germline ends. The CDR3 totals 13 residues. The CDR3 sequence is CASSFSRAGELFF. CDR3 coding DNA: TGTGCCAGCAGCTTTTCTAGGGCCGGGGAGCTGTTTTTT.

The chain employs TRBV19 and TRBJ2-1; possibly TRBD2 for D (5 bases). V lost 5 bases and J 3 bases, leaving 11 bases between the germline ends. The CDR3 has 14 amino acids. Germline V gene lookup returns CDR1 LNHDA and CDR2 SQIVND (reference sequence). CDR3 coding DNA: TGTGCCAGTAGTCCCGATAGCGTCTACAATGAGCAGTTCTTC. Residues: CASSPDSVYNEQFF. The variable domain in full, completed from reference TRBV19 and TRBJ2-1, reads DGGITQSPKYLFRKEGQNVTLSCEQNLNHDAMYWYRQDPGQGLRLIYYSQIVNDFQKGDIAEGYSVSREKKESFPLTVTSAQKNPTAFYLCASSPDSVYNEQFFGPGTRLTVL.

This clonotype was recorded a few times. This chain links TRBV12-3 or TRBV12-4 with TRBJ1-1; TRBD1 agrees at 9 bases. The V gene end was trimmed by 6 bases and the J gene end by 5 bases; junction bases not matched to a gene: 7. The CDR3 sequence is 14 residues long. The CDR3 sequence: CASSRQGVVTEAFF. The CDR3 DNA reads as TGTGCCAGCAGCAGACAGGGGGTGGTTACTGAAGCTTTCTTT.

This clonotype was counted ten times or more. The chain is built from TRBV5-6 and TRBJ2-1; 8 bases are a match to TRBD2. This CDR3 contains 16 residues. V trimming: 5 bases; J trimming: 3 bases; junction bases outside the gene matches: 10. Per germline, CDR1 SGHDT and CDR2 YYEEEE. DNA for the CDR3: TGTGCCAGCAGTTTACTAGCGGAGGGTTACTACAATGAGCAGTTCTTC. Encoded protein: CASSLLAEGYYNEQFF.

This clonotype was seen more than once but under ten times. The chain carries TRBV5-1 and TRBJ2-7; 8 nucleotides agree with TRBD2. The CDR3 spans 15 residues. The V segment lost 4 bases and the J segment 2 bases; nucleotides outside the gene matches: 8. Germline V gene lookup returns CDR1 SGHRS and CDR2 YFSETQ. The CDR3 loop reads CASSPGLARTYEQYF. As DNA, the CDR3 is TGCGCCAGCAGCCCAGGACTAGCAAGGACCTACGAGCAGTACTTC.

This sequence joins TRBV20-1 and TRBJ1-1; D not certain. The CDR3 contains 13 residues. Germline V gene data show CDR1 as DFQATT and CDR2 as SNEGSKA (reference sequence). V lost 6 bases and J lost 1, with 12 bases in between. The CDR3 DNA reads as TGCAGTGCCACACGAGAGAGGAACACTGAAGCTTTCTTT. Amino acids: CSATRERNTEAFF.

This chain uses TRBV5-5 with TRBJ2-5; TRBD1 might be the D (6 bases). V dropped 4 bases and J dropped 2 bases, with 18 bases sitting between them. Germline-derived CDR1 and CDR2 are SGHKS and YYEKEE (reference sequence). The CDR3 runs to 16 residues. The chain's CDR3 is CASSMYSTGKQETQYF. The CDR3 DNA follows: TGTGCCAGCAGCATGTATTCTACAGGGAAACAAGAGACCCAGTACTTC.

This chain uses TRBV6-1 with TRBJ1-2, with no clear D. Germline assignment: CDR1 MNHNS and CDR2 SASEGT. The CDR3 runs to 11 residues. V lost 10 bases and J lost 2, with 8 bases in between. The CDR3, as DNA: TGTGCCACCGACGAAAACTATGGCTACACCTTC. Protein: CATDENYGYTF.

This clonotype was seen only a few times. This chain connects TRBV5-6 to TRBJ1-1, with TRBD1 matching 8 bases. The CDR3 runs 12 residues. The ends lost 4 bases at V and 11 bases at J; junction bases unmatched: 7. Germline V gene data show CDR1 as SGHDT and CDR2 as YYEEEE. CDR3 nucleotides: TGTGCCAGCAGCCTAACAGGGGGTTCGGCTTTCTTT. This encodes CASSLTGGSAFF.

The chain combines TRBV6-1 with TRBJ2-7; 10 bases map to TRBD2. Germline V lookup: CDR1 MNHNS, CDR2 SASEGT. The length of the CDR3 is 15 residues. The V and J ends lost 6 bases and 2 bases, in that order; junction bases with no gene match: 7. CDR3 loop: CASRLRTSGTYEQYF. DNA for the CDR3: TGTGCCAGCAGACTACGGACTAGCGGAACCTACGAGCAGTACTTC.

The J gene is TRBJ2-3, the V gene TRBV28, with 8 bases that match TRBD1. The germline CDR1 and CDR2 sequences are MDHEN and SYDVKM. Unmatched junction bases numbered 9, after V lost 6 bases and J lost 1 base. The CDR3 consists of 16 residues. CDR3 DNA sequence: TGTGCCAGCAGAGGCCTCGGGACAGGCCGCACAGATACGCAGTATTTT. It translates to CASRGLGTGRTDTQYF.

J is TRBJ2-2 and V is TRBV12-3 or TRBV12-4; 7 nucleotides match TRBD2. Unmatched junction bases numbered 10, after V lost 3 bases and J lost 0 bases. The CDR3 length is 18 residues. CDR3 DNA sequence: TGTGCCAGCAGTTTCCTCTTGGCGGGAGACGCGAACACCGGGGAGCTGTTTTTT. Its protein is CASSFLLAGDANTGELFF.

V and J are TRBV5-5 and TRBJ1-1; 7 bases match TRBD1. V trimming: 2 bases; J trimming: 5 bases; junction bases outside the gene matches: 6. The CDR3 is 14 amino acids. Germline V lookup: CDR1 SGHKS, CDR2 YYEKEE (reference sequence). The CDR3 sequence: CASSFDRAGTEAFF. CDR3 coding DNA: TGTGCCAGCAGCTTCGACAGGGCTGGGACTGAAGCTTTCTTT. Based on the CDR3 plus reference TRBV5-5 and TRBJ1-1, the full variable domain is DAGVTQSPTHLIKTRGQQVTLRCSPISGHKSVSWYQQVLGQGPQFIFQYYEKEERGRGNFPDRFSARQFPNYSSELNVNALLLGDSALYLCASSFDRAGTEAFFGQGTRLTVV.

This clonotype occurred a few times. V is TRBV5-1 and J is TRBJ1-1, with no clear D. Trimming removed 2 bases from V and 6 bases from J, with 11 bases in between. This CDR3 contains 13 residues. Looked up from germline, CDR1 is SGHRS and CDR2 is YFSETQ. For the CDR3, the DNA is TGCGCCAGCAGCTTAGCACAAGGCCCTGAAGCTTTCTTT. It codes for CASSLAQGPEAFF. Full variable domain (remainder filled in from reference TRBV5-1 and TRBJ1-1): KAGVTQTPRYLIKTRGQQVTLSCSPISGHRSVSWYQQTPGQGLQFLFEYFSETQRNKGNFPGRFSGRQFSNSRSEMNVSTLELGDSALYLCASSLAQGPEAFFGQGTRLTVV.

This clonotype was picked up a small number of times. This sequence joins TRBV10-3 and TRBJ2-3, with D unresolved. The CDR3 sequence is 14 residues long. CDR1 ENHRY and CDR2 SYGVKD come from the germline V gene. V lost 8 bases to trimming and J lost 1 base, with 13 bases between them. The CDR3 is CAIAKAVGTDTQYF. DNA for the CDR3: TGTGCCATCGCTAAGGCGGTAGGCACAGATACGCAGTATTTT.

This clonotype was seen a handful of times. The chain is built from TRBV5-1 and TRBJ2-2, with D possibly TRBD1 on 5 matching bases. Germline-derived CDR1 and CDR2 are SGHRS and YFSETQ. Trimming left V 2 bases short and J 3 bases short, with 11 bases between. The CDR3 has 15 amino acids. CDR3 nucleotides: TGCGCCAGCAGCTTCCGTGAAGGGGACACCGGGGAGCTGTTTTTT. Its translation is CASSFREGDTGELFF. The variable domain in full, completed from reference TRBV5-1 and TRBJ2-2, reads KAGVTQTPRYLIKTRGQQVTLSCSPISGHRSVSWYQQTPGQGLQFLFEYFSETQRNKGNFPGRFSGRQFSNSRSEMNVSTLELGDSALYLCASSFREGDTGELFFGEGSRLTVL.

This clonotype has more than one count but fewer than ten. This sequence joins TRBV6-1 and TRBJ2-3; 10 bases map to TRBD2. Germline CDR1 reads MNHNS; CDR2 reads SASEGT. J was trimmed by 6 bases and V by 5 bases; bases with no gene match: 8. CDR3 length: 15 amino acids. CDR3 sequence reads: CASSRGAGGPDTQYF. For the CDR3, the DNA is TGTGCCAGCAGTCGGGGAGCGGGGGGGCCGGATACGCAGTATTTT.

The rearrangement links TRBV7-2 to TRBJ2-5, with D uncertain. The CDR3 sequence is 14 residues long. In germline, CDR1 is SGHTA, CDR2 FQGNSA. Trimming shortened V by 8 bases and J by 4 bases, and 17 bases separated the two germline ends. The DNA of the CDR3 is TGTGCCAGCGCTTCCGGGTCGGGTTTAGAGACCCAGTACTTC. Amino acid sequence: CASASGSGLETQYF.

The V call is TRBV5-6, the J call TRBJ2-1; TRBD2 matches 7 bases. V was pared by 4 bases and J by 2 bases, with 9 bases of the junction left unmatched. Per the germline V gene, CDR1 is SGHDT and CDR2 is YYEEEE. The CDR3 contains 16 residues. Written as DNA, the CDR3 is TGTGCCAGCAGCCCTCCGGGGGGTTTCACCTACAATGAGCAGTTCTTC. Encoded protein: CASSPPGGFTYNEQFF.

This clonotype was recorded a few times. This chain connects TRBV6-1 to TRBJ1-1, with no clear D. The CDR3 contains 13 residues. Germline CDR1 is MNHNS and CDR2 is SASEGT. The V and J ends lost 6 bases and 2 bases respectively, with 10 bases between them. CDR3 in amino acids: CASRPTRNTEAFF. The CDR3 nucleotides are TGTGCCAGCAGACCGACACGAAACACTGAAGCTTTCTTT.